These 5 T cell receptor beta chains originate from one sample sequenced in a study of graft-versus-host responses after intestinal transplantation. The method was immunoSEQ multiplex PCR; TCRdb's version includes in-frame clones alone and lacks a portion of them. This table has approximately 77,000 clones, 70% to 90% appearing once. These receptors lack a known antigen. The input for sequencing was unstimulated CD4+ T cells sorted from spleen or lymph node cells, taken before intestinal transplant. These receptors were obtained from a human donor who received an intestinal transplant.

This chain joins TRBV5-4 and TRBJ2-7, with D perhaps matching TRBD1 (6 bases). The germline V and J ends were trimmed by 3 bases and 3 bases, with 13 bases remaining between them. Germline V gives CDR1 SGHNT, CDR2 YYREEE (reference sequence). This CDR3 is built from 14 residues. For the CDR3, the DNA is TGTGCCAGCAGCTCGGCACCAGGGGACTACGAGCAGTACTTC. Protein: CASSSAPGDYEQYF.

The chain links TRBV5-4 to TRBJ2-1; TRBD2 is a possible D gene (6 bases). The CDR3 is 13 residues long. V gave up 9 bases and J gave up 5 bases, with 15 bases separating them. The germline CDR1 and CDR2 sequences are SGHNT and YYREEE (reference sequence). The CDR3 DNA reads as TGTGCCACCCAGCCTAGCGCCGACAATGAGCAGTTCTTC. Its translation: CATQPSADNEQFF.

The table lists this clone with a few counts. This sequence joins TRBV5-4 and TRBJ1-2; 10 bases are shared with TRBD1. The J segment lost 0 bases and the V segment lost 5 bases, leaving 4 bases of the junction unmatched. Germline-derived CDR1 and CDR2 are SGHNT and YYREEE (reference sequence). The CDR3 loop spans 15 amino acids. CDR3 sequence reads: CASRTGGFPNYGYTF. CDR3 coding DNA: TGTGCCAGCAGGACAGGGGGCTTCCCTAACTATGGCTACACCTTC.

The V gene is TRBV4-2, the J gene TRBJ2-2; 13 bases fit TRBD2. Looked up from germline, CDR1 is LGHNA and CDR2 is YNFKEQ. V dropped 1 base and J dropped 6; count of bases not matched to a gene: 2. CDR3 length: 16 amino acids. This CDR3 reads CASSQGLAGGSGELFF. The CDR3 nucleotides read TGTGCCAGCAGCCAAGGACTAGCGGGAGGCTCCGGGGAGCTGTTTTTT.

J is TRBJ1-3 and V is TRBV7-6; 7 bases match TRBD1. CDR1 and CDR2 (germline): SGHVS, FNYEAQ. V lost 4 bases, J lost 3 bases, and 6 bases stayed unmatched. The CDR3 sequence is 15 residues long. The CDR3 is CASSSEGASGNTIYF. In DNA form, the CDR3 reads TGTGCCAGCAGCTCAGAGGGGGCAAGTGGAAACACCATATATTTT.